This record concerns one TCR beta chain sequence. This clonotype occurred many times. There is no known antigen for this receptor. The record has no base qualities; no much larger clone is one base away. This entry comes from a study of T-cell memory formation after mild COVID-19 (dated by TCRdb to 2020 to 2023). Describing the broader study: TCR sequence clusters from the two donors were largely donor specific. In a couple of donors, T-cell clones that expanded and contracted after mild COVID-19 were followed by sequencing TCRalpha and TCRbeta repertoires longitudinally. Two young, previously healthy adult volunteers, one female and one male, were included in the cohort.

Broader findings and caveats from the paper: The study included only a couple of mild cases, and larger cohorts that include severe cases with pre-infection samples were judged to be necessary. From day 15 to 85, contracting clones showed balanced CD4/CD8 phenotypes, whereas a second wave of clones that expanded from day 15 to 37 leaned towards CD4+. Contracting CD4+ clones turned up mainly in the CM and EM memory subsets, whereas EMRA was where CD8+ clones were enriched. Some responding clones were found in pre-infection memory, which suggests that pre-existing cross-reactive memory T cells took part in the SARS-CoV-2 response. SARS-CoV-2 specificity of the second-wave clones peaking on day 37 was not confirmed.

CDR1 is given as LGHDT and CDR2 as YNNKEL, both from the germline V gene (reference sequence). The germline V and J ends show losses of 5 bases and 0 bases respectively, and no gene match explains 3 bases of the junction. There are 15 amino acids in the CDR3, from cysteine to phenylalanine inclusive. The only DNA kept is the CDR3, 45 bases in frame from the first base. PBMCs were isolated by Ficoll-Paque density gradient centrifugation. Sequencing was performed on an Illumina NovaSeq 6000. TCRalpha and TCRbeta cDNA libraries were built by 5'RACE with constant-segment primers, adding sample barcodes and unique molecular identifiers. Trizol reagent was used to extract RNA from every sample. Library amplification was performed in two PCR steps, and a second sample barcode and Illumina TruSeq adapters were introduced in the second step. The libraries were sequenced on an Illumina NovaSeq using 2 x 150 bp paired-end reads. In the source study's methods: With migec v1.2.7, reads were demultiplexed and then collapsed into UMI-guided consensus sequences. Using mixcr v2.1.11, the UMI consensuses were aligned to TRA and TRB V and J templates and assembled into clonotypes. A clonotype was counted as expanded or contracted only when both edgeR and NoisET called the clonotype significant, with the noise models trained on biological replicates. edgeR calls used a false discovery rate-adjusted p below 0.01 and a log2 fold-change threshold of 1. As an exploratory analysis of dynamics, PCA with hierarchical clustering was applied to max-normalized trajectories of the 1000 most abundant clonotypes. Separately sequenced CD4+ and CD8+ repertoires were used to assign a CD4 or CD8 phenotype to each responding clone. TCRdb cleaned the public reads at Q25 with fastp, built clones with MiXCR and kept in-frame beta chains. Duplicate CDR3 protein sequences are folded into a single record with the most common DNA and genes. Clone size and V and J calls follow TCRdb, not the original study. The sample profile shows 45,000 to 55,000 distinct CDR3 sequences; under 7.5% of them were found once. More than 1.3% of the sample rests with the top ten.

Input material: PBMCs or a T cell subset sorted from them (not recorded which). The source is a man aged 18 to 35 who had mild COVID-19 (a few samples of this study predate the infection). The sample titles of this study are shuffled in the database, so cell type and time point are left out; the donor was told from shared clones. The rearranged chain carries TRBV3-1 and TRBJ2-7; TRBD2 matches 11 bases in the middle. The DNA sequence reads TGTGCCAGCAGCACCGGGACTAGCGGCTCCTACGAGCAGTACTTC. Translated, this gives CASSTGTSGSYEQYF.